This T cell receptor (beta chain) was identified during a study of regulatory T cells in long-lasting Graves disease. Study results and caveats: Thyroid tissue was not studied; only peripheral blood was.

Libraries of TCR beta came from iRepertoire HTBI primers plus Arm-PCR of CDR3 regions. TCRdb ran MiXCR on the multiplex PCR reads and lists one entry per CDR3 protein. The repertoire includes about 620,000 distinct CDR3 sequences, roughly 15% of them detected once, and about 18% sits in the top ten. This clonotype was detected many times. The antigen remains unidentified. The time point was: newly diagnosed GD, antithyroid drugs for less than 3 months. Construction of the TCR library relied on RNA isolated from PBMCs. Graves' disease was diagnosed by American Thyroid Association guidelines. The same sample was also studied in work on T cells in Graves' hyperthyroidism and ophthalmopathy.

This sequence originates from a woman aged 25-40 years with Graves disease. The material was peripheral blood mononuclear cells (PBMCs), obtained at new diagnosis, from a patient treated with antithyroid drugs.

The CDR3 nucleotides read TGTGCCAGCAGTGGGGGGCTCCTCCTAGCAGATATGGCTAGCACAGATACGCAGTATTTT. This gives the protein CASSGGLLLADMASTDTQYF. V is TRBV28 and J is TRBJ2-3; D is possibly TRBD1 or TRBD2 (6 bases each). CDR3 length equals 20 residues. Germline V CDR1 and CDR2: MDHEN, SYDVKM. V dropped 5 bases and J dropped 0 bases, with 27 bases sitting between them.